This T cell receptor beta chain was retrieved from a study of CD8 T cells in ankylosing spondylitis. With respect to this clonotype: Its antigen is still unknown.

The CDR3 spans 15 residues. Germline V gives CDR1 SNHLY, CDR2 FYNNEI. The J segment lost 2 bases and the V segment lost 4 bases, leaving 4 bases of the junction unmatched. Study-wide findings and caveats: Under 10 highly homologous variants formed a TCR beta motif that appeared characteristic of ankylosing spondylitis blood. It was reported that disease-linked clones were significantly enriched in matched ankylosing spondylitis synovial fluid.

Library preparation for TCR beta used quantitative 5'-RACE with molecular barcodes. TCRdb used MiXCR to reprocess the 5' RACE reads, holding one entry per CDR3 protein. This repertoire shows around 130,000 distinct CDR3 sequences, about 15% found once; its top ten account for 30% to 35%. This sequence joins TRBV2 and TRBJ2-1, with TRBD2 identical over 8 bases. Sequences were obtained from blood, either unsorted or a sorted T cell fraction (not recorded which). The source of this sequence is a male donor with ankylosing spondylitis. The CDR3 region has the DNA TGTGCCAGCAGTGCGGGACTAGAAACCTACAATGAGCAGTTCTTC. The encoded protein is CASSAGLETYNEQFF.